The rows below give T cell receptor beta chains drawn from one sample of a study of shared clonotypes between healthy human individuals. Sequencing used immunoSEQ multiplex PCR; TCRdb keeps in-frame clones, though not all of them. The sample contains roughly 680,000 clones, approximately 77% of which appear only once. The source material was memory CD4+ T cells sorted from blood. The receptors were gathered from a woman in her 30s in good health. CDR3s include the opening cysteine and the closing phenylalanine or tryptophan. D genes are given only for firm matches. Clone size is given for some rows only: seen once, a few or many times, or a class if the clone is expanded.

d_call | clone_size | j_call | v_call | cdr3_nt | cdr3_aa
NA | NA | TRBJ1-1 | TRBV11-2 | TGTGCCAGCAGCCTCCAGGGATTTGGCACTGAAGCTTTCTTT | CASSLQGFGTEAFF
NA | NA | TRBJ2-3 | TRBV5-1 | TGCGCCAGCAGGCTCACAGATACGCAGTATTTT | CASRLTDTQYF
NA | NA | TRBJ1-5 | TRBV19 | TGTGCCAGTACTCAACGAGGGTTCAATCAGCCCCAGCATTTT | CASTQRGFNQPQHF
NA | NA | TRBJ1-4 | TRBV4-1 | TGCGCCAGCAGCCTGCAGGAAGGTGATGAAAAACTGTTTTTT | CASSLQEGDEKLFF
NA | NA | TRBJ2-2 | TRBV30 | TGTGCCTGGAGTGTAATCCAGGGGTCTGCGGGGGAGCTGTTTTTT | CAWSVIQGSAGELFF
NA | NA | TRBJ2-5 | TRBV5-1 | TGCGCCAGCAGCTTGACTTCGGAGACCCAGTACTTC | CASSLTSETQYF
TRBD2 | NA | TRBJ2-1 | TRBV19 | TGTGCCAGTAGACTAGCGGGGGGATACAATGAGCAGTTCTTC | CASRLAGGYNEQFF
TRBD1 | NA | TRBJ1-2 | TRBV18 | TGTGCCAGCTCACCACAGGGACAGGGGGCGAGACCTAACTATGGCTACACCTTC | CASSPQGQGARPNYGYTF
NA | NA | TRBJ2-7 | TRBV28 | TGTGCCAGCAGGAACCTTGGAACTAACGAGCAGTACTTC | CASRNLGTNEQYF
TRBD2 | NA | TRBJ2-1 | TRBV2 | TGTGCCAGCAGGGGGGACTACCTCAATGAGCAGTTCTTC | CASRGDYLNEQFF
TRBD2 | medium-sized | TRBJ2-7 | TRBV5-1 | TGCGCCAGCAGCCTGGGATCGGGGGAGGGCCCCTACGAGCAGTACTTC | CASSLGSGEGPYEQYF
TRBD1 | NA | TRBJ1-2 | TRBV7-9 | TGTGCCAGCAGCCGGGGACAGCTGCTTCCTAACTATGGCTACACCTTC | CASSRGQLLPNYGYTF
TRBD2 | few | TRBJ2-7 | TRBV6-6 | TGTGCCAGCACAGCCGCCCCCCCTAGCGGGAGTTACGAGCAGTACTTC | CASTAAPPSGSYEQYF
NA | once | TRBJ2-1 | TRBV7-6 | TGTGCCAGCAGCCTACAGCGAAACAATGAGCAGTTCTTC | CASSLQRNNEQFF
TRBD1 | NA | TRBJ2-7 | TRBV28 | TGTGCCAGCAGTTTACCGGGACAGGGGGCCCACTACGAGCAGTACTTC | CASSLPGQGAHYEQYF
NA | NA | TRBJ2-2 | TRBV28 | TGTGCCAGCAGTTTGTCCGGAGGCACCGGGGAGCTGTTTTTT | CASSLSGGTGELFF
NA | NA | TRBJ1-2 | TRBV14 | TGTGCCAGCAGCCAAGGGTTGGAATATGGCTACACCTTC | CASSQGLEYGYTF
NA | NA | TRBJ2-1 | TRBV19 | TGTGCCAGTTCCAACGGGAACTCCTACAATGAGCAGTTCTTC | CASSNGNSYNEQFF
NA | NA | TRBJ2-1 | TRBV5-1 | TGCGCCAGCAGCCCGGGATTAAACTACAATGAGCAGTTCTTC | CASSPGLNYNEQFF
TRBD1 | few | TRBJ1-5 | TRBV30 | TGTGCCTGGAGCGGTCAGGGGGCGGGTCAGCCCCAGCATTTT | CAWSGQGAGQPQHF
NA | NA | TRBJ1-3 | TRBV5-8 | TGTGCCAGCAGCCTGGACATAAGTTCTGGAAACACCATATATTTT | CASSLDISSGNTIYF